Listed here is a single T cell receptor (beta chain). No antigen is known for it. This sample was included in a study of cytomegalovirus exposure and HLA in healthy donors. General study points: In a later analysis, V- and J-gene trimming of beta chains associated with a DCLRE1C missense variant, replicated independently. The study had only CMV serostatus as immune exposure information. Earlier results showed most TCR beta V segments being productive about 87% or about 30% of the time.

Between the trimmed V and J ends, which lost 3 bases and 6 bases, there was a span of 12 bases. From germline, CDR1 is MNHEY and CDR2 SMNVEV (reference sequence). The CDR3 sequence is 13 residues long. Researchers ran the PCR with 60 Vbeta and 13 Jbeta primers. Clones were read by immunoSEQ multiplex PCR, and TCRdb kept only the in-frame ones, dropping some. The profile shows 100,000 to 150,000 clones, 80% to 85% of them singletons. Source material: PBMCs. The rearrangement links TRBV27 to TRBJ2-7; D is perhaps TRBD1 (5 bases). This clonotype was sampled from a boy aged 5-17 years in good health and CMV-seronegative. In DNA form, the CDR3 reads TGTGCCAGCAGTTTTGGGGCATCGGCCGAGCAGTACTTC. Residues: CASSFGASAEQYF.